One and the same sample provided the 17 T cell receptor beta chains below, sequenced in a study of T cell repertoires in cytomegalovirus infection. TCRdb processed the reads anew with MiXCR; each CDR3 protein has one entry. The sample lists approximately 500,000 distinct CDR3 sequences; more than 25% were seen once. The sample comprised PBMCs. The receptors stem from a human donor in good health (CMV status not recorded). Some clones in this sample may be carry-over from other donors' samples.

DNA of the CDR3: TGTGCCAGCGGGAGGGCCGCCGAGCAGTACTTC. Its translation: CASGRAAEQYF. The J gene is TRBJ2-7, the V gene TRBV6-2 or TRBV6-3; TRBD2 matches at 7 bases. The length of the CDR3 is 11 residues. V was pared by 8 bases and J by 6 bases, with 4 bases of the junction left unmatched. CDR1 is MNHEY and CDR2 is SVGEGT in the germline V gene.

The chain carries TRBV7-8 and TRBJ2-2; D call uncertain. Looked up from germline, CDR1 is SGHVS and CDR2 is FQNEAQ. V lost 4 bases to trimming and J lost 5 bases, with 17 bases between them. The CDR3 extends over 16 amino acids. The DNA for the CDR3 is TGTGCCAGCAGCTCCACACGTATCGGCCTGACCGGGGAGCTGTTTTTT. It encodes CASSSTRIGLTGELFF.

The V gene is TRBV6-5, the J gene TRBJ2-6, with D possibly TRBD1 on 6 matching bases. Per germline, CDR1 MNHEY and CDR2 SVGAGI. V lost 6 bases and J 5 bases, leaving 20 bases between the germline ends. The CDR3 runs 17 residues. The CDR3 DNA follows: TGTGCCAGCAGAATGAGTCCCGGACAGTCTCGGGCCAACGTCCTGACTTTC. Protein sequence: CASRMSPGQSRANVLTF.

With respect to this clonotype: This clone may be a read error of a much larger clone one base away. The genes are TRBV6-4 and TRBJ2-2; a possible D gene is TRBD1 (5 bases). CDR3 length: 13 residues. Germline V lookup: CDR1 MRHNA, CDR2 SNTAGT. The CDR3 spells CASSDRGTRELFF. As DNA, the CDR3 is TGTGCCAGCAGTGACAGGGGCACCAGGGAGCTGTTTTTT.

This clonotype was seen a handful of times. The chain joins TRBV5-4 to TRBJ2-1; TRBD1 agrees at 10 bases. V trimming: 3 bases; J trimming: 9 bases; junction bases outside the gene matches: 9. The germline CDR1 and CDR2 sequences are SGHNT and YYREEE (reference sequence). The CDR3 contains 15 residues. CDR3 loop: CASSSPMTGGGEQFF. The CDR3 DNA is TGTGCCAGCAGCTCACCTATGACAGGGGGCGGTGAGCAGTTCTTC. Full variable domain (missing parts from reference TRBV5-4 and TRBJ2-1): ETGVTQSPTHLIKTRGQQVTLRCSSQSGHNTVSWYQQALGQGPQFIFQYYREEENGRGNFPPRFSGLQFPNYSSELNVNALELDDSALYLCASSSPMTGGGEQFFGPGTRLTVL.

The CDR3 DNA reads TGTAGGTCGGGGGAATGCACTGAAGCTTTCTTT. Translated, it gives CRSGECTEAFF. The chain is built from TRBV5-6 and TRBJ1-1; tentative D call: TRBD1 (5 bases). The CDR3 is 11 residues long. Germline values: CDR1 SGHDT, CDR2 YYEEEE.

This clonotype was recorded a few times. The chain joins TRBV25-1 to TRBJ1-2; D unclear. The V gene lost 1 base and the J gene lost 0 bases, with 12 bases spanning the gap. Per germline, CDR1 MGHDK and CDR2 SYGVNS. There are 16 residues in the CDR3. CDR3 sequence reads: CASSEFLVGANYGYTF. The CDR3 DNA sequence: TGTGCCAGCAGTGAATTCCTAGTAGGAGCTAACTATGGCTACACCTTC.

The chain employs TRBV12-3 or TRBV12-4 and TRBJ1-1; D is uncertain. Deletions cut 6 bases from V and 4 bases from J, with 15 bases between. The CDR3 loop spans 14 amino acids. In DNA, the CDR3 is TGTGCCAGCAGGTTCGGGTCTACGAGCACTGAAGCTTTCTTT. Its translation is CASRFGSTSTEAFF.

A single count supports this clonotype. The chain employs TRBV29-1 and TRBJ1-5, with a weak D call TRBD1 (6 bases). The CDR3 extends over 14 amino acids. Germline-derived CDR1 and CDR2 are SQVTM and ANQGSEA. The V end was cut by 4 bases, the J end by 7 bases, with 17 bases between. DNA of the CDR3: TGCAGCGTTGCAGGCGGGAGGGGGGACCAGCCCCAGCATTTT. As protein: CSVAGGRGDQPQHF.

This clonotype occurred a few times. The rearrangement joins TRBV19 to TRBJ2-2, with D perhaps matching TRBD1 or TRBD2 (5 bases each). Germline V gene lookup returns CDR1 LNHDA and CDR2 SQIVND (reference sequence). The CDR3 loop spans 13 amino acids. Trimming pared 4 bases from V and 6 bases from J, leaving 9 bases between. The CDR3 loop is CASSKWGPGELFF. The CDR3 nucleotides are TGTGCCAGTAGTAAATGGGGACCCGGGGAGCTGTTTTTT.

J is TRBJ1-1 and V is TRBV15; D perhaps matches TRBD1 (6 bases). The CDR3 spans 12 residues. Germline values: CDR1 LNHNV, CDR2 YYDKDF (reference sequence). V was pared by 1 base and J by 11 bases, with 11 bases between. CDR3 nucleotide sequence: TGTGCCACCAGCAGAGCCCAGGGGTTCGCTTTCTTT. Its protein product is CATSRAQGFAFF.

The chain has TRBV12-3 or TRBV12-4 and TRBJ2-3; D unclear. This CDR3 is 15 amino acids long. The V and J ends lost 3 bases and 0 bases respectively, with 10 bases between them. The CDR3 DNA follows: TGTGCCAGCAGTTTTGGCCTACAAAGCACAGATACGCAGTATTTT. Encoded protein: CASSFGLQSTDTQYF.

V and J are TRBV5-1 and TRBJ1-3, with a possible D match to TRBD1 (6 bases). Germline V lookup: CDR1 SGHRS, CDR2 YFSETQ. V lost 1 base and J lost 1, with 15 bases in between. The length of the CDR3 is 17 residues. CDR3 sequence (DNA): TGCGCCAGCAGCTTGACCGGACAGCGATCGTCTGGAAACACCATATATTTT. This codes for CASSLTGQRSSGNTIYF.

This clonotype was counted many times. DNA of the CDR3: TGTGCCAGCAGCTTGGTGATCTCTGGGGCCAACGTCCTGACTTTC. The encoded protein is CASSLVISGANVLTF. The chain uses TRBV7-6 and TRBJ2-6; D call uncertain. The CDR3 runs to 15 residues. Germline V gene lookup returns CDR1 SGHVS and CDR2 FNYEAQ. Trimming took off 3 bases at V and 0 bases at J, with 6 bases between the two ends.

The CDR3 bases are TGTGCCAGCAGCTTGGATACAGGGAAGGCTTTCTTT. It encodes CASSLDTGKAFF. The genes are TRBV11-3 and TRBJ1-1; D might be TRBD1 (6 bases). The CDR3 loop spans 12 amino acids. Germline V gene data show CDR1 as SGHNT and CDR2 as YENEEA. Trimming shortened V by 3 bases and J by 11 bases, and 13 bases separated the two germline ends.

This clonotype has a single count. This sequence may be a read error, since a much larger clone differs from it by one base. The chain carries TRBV7-2 and TRBJ2-2; no clear D. This CDR3 region has 13 residues. The V gene's germline CDR1 is SGHTA and CDR2 FQGNSA. With 3 bases removed from V and 9 bases from J, the gap between germline ends came to 11 bases. The CDR3, as DNA: TGTGCCAGCAGCTTTACCAAGAACAGGGAGCTGTTTTTT. Its protein product is CASSFTKNRELFF.

This clonotype occurred many times. The chain carries TRBV7-2 and TRBJ1-2, with 9 bases matching TRBD1. The CDR3 length is 18 residues. V dropped 2 bases and J dropped 5; count of bases not matched to a gene: 15. The germline V gene encodes CDR1 SGHTA and CDR2 FQGNSA. The DNA of the CDR3 is TGTGCCAGCAGCTTAAATCGAAGGGGACAGGGAACCATTTATGGCTACACCTTC. Its translation is CASSLNRRGQGTIYGYTF.